This T cell receptor (beta chain) appears in the sequencing data of a study of CD8 T cells in Susac syndrome. Reverse transcription used about 0.45 to 1 ug RNA and random hexamers. TCRdb analysed the immunoSEQ multiplex PCR reads with MiXCR anew, one entry per CDR3 protein. The sample has approximately 200,000 distinct CDR3 sequences; around 95% are singletons. Negative isolation yielded CD8+ and CD4+ T cells; FACS enriched TEMRA cells. The V end lost 5 bases, the J end lost 10 bases, and 9 bases lay between the germline ends. The CDR3 is 11 residues long. The rearrangement joins TRBV12-3 or TRBV12-4 to TRBJ2-1; TRBD1 or TRBD2 may be the D gene (5 bases each). The TCR was taken from a human donor with multiple sclerosis. The sequenced sample was CD4+ T cells from PBMCs. CDR3 amino acids: CASSRRDEQFF. In DNA, the CDR3 is TGTGCCAGCAGTAGAAGGGACGAGCAGTTCTTC.